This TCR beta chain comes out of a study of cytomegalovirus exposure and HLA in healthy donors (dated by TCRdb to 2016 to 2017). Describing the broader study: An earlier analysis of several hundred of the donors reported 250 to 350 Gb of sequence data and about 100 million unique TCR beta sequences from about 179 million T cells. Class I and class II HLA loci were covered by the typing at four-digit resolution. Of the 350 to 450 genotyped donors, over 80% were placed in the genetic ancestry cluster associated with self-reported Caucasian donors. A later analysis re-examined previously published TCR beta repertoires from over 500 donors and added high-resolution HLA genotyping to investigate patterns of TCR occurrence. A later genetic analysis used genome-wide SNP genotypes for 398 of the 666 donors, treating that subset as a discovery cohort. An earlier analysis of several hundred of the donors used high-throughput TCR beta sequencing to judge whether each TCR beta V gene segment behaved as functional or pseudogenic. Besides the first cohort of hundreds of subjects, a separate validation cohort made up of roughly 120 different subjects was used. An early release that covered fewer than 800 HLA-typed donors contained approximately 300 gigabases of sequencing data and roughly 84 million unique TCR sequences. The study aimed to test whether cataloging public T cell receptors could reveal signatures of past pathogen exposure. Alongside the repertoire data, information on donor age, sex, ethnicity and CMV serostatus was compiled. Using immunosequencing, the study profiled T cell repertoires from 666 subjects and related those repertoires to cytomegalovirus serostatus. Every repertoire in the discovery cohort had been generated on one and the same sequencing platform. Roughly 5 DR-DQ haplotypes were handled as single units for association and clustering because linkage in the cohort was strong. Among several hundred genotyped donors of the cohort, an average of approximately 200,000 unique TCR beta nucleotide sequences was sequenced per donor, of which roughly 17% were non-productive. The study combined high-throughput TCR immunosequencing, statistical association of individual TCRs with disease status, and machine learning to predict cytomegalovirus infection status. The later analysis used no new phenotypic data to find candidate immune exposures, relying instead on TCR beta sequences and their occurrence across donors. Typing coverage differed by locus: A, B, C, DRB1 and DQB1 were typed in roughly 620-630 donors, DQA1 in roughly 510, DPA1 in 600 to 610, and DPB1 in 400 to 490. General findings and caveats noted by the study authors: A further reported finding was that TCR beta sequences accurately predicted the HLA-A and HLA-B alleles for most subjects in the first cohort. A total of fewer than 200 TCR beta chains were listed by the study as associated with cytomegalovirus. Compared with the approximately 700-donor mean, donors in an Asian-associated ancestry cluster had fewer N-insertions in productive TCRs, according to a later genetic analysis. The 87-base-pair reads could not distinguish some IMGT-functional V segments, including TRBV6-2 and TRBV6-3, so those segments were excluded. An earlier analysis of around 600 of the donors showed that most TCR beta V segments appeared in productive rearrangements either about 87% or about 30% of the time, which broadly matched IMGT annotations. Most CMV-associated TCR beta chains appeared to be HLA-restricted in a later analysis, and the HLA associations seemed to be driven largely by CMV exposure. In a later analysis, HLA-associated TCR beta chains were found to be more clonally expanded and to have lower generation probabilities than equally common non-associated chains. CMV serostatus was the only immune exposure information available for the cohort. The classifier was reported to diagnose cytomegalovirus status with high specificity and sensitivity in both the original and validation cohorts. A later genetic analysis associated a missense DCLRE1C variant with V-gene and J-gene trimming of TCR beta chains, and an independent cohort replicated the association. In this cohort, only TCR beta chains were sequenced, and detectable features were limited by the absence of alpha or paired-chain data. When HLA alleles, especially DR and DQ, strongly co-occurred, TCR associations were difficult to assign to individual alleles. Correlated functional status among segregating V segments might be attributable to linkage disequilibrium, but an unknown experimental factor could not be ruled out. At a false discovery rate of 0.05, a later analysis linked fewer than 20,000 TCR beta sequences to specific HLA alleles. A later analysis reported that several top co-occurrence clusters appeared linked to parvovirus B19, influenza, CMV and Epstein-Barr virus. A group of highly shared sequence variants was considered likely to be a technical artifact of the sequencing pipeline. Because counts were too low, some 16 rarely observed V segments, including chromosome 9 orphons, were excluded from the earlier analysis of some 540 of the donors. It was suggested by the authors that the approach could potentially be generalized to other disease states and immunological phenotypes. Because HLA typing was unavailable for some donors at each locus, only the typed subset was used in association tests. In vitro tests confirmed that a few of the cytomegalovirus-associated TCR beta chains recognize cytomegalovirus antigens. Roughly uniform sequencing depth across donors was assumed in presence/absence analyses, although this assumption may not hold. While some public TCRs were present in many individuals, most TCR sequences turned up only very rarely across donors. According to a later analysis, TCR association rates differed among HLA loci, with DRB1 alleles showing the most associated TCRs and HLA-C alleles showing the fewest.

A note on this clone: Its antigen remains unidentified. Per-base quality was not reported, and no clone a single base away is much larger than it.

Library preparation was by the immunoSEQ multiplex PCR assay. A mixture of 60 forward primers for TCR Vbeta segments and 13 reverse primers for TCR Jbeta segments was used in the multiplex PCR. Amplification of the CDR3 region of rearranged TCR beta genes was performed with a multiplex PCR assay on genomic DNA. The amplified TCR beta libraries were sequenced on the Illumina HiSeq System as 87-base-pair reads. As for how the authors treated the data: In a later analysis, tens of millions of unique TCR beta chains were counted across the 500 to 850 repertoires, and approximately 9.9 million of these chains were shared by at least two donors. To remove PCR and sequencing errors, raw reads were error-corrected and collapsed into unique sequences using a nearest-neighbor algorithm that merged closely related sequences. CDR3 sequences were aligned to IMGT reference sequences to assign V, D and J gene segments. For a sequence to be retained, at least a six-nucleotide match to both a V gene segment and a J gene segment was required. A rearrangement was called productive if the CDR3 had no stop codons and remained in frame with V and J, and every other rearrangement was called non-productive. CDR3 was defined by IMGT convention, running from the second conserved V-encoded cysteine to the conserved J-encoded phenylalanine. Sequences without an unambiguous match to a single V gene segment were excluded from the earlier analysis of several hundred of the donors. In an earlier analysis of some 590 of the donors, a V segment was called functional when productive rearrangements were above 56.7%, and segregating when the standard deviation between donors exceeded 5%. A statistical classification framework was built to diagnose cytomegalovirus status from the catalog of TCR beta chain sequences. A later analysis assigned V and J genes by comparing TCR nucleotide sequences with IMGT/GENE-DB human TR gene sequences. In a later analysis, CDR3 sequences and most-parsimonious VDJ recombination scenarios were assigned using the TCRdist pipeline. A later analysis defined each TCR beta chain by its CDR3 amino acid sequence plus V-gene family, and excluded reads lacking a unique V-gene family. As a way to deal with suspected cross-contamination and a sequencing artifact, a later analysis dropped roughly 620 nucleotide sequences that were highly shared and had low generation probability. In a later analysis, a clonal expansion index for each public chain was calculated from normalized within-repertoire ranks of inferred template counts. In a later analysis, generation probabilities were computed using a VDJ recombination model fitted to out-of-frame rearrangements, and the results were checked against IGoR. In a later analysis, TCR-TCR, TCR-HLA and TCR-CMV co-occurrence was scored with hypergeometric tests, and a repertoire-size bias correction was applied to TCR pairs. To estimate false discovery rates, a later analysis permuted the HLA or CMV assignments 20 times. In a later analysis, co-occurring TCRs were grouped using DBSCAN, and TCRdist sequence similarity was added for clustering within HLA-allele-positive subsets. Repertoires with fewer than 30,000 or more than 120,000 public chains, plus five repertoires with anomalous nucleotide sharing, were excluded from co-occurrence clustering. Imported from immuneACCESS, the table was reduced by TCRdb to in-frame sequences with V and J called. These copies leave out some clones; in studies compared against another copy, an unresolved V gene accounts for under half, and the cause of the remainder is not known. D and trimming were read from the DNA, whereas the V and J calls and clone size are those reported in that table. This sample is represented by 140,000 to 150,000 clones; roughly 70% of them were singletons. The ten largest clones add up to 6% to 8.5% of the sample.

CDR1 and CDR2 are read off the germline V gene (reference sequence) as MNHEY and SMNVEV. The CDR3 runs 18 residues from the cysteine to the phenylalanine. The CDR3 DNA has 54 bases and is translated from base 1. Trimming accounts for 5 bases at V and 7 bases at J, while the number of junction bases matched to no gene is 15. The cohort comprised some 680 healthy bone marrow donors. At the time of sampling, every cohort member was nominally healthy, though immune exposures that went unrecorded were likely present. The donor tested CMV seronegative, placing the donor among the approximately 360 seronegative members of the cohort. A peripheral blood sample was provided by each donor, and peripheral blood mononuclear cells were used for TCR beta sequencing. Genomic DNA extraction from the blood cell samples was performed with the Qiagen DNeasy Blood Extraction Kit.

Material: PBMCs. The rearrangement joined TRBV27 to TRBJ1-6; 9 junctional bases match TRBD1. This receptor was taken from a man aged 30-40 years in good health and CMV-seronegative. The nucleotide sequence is TGTGCCAGCAGTAGAGGACAGGGGTCGTCATTTTCCAATTCACCCCTCCACTTT. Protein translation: CASSRGQGSSFSNSPLHF.